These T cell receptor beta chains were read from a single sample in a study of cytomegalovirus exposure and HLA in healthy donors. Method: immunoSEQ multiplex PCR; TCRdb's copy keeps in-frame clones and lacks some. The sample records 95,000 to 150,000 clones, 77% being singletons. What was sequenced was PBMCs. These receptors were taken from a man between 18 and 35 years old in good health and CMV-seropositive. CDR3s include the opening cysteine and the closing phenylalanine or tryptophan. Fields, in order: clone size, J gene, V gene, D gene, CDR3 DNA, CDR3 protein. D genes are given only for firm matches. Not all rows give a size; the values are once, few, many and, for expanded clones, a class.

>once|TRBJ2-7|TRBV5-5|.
TGTGCCAGCAGCCGGACTTTTCTCCACGACTACGAGCAGTACTTC
CASSRTFLHDYEQYF
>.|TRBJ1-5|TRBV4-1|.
TGCGCCAGCAGCCAAGATAGTCTCGAGGGATATCAGCCCCAGCATTTT
CASSQDSLEGYQPQHF
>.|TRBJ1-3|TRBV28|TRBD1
TGTGCCAGCGTGGAACAGGGGGAATCCCCTTATGGAAACACCATATATTTT
CASVEQGESPYGNTIYF
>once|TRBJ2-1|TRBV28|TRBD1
TGTGCCAGCAGTTCAGGGGGCAATGAGCAGTTCTTC
CASSSGGNEQFF
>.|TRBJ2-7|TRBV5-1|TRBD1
TGCGCCAGCAGCTCCGGGACAGGGGTATACGAGCAGTACTTC
CASSSGTGVYEQYF
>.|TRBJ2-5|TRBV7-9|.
TGTGCCAGCAGCTTCGCCCCCAGGACAGAACGAGAGACCCAGTACTTC
CASSFAPRTERETQYF
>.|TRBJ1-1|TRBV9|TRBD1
TGTGCCAGCAGTAGGGGGCAGAACACTGAAGCTTTCTTT
CASSRGQNTEAFF
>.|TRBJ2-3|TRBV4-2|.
TGTGCCAGCAGCCCGGACTTGTCTAGCACAGATACGCAGTATTTT
CASSPDLSSTDTQYF
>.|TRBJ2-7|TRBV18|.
TGTGCCAGCTCACCTCAAAACTACGAGCAGTACTTC
CASSPQNYEQYF
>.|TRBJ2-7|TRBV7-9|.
TGTGCCAGCAGCCAGGGGTCCTACGAGCAGTACTTC
CASSQGSYEQYF
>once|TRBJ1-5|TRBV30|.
TGTGCCTGGAGGGTAGATAGCAATCAGCCCCAGCATTTT
CAWRVDSNQPQHF
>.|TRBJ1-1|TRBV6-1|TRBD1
TGTGCCAGCAGTGACCAGGGGGCGGAGCGAGCTTTCTTT
CASSDQGAERAFF
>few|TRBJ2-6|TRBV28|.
TGTGCCAGCAGTTTAGGGCCGTTCTCTGGGGCCAACGTCCTGACTTTC
CASSLGPFSGANVLTF
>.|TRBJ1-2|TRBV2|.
TGTGCCAGGGGCAGTGGAGGCTACACCTTC
CARGSGGYTF
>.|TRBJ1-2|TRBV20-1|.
TGCAGTGCTAGAGCTGGGGGGGTCTACACCTTC
CSARAGGVYTF
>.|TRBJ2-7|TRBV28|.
TGTGCCAGCAGTCCCGGGAGGGGGCCCGAGCAGTACTTC
CASSPGRGPEQYF
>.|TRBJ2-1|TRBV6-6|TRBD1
TGTGCCAGCAGTTATAGCCGGGACAGGGGGCTTAATGAGCAGTTCTTC
CASSYSRDRGLNEQFF
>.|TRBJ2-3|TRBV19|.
TGTGCCAGTAGTATGGGCAACGGGGAGGGCACAGATACGCAGTATTTT
CASSMGNGEGTDTQYF
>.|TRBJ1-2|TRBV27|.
TGTGCCAGCAGTCCAGGATTCCCCTATGGCTACACCTTC
CASSPGFPYGYTF
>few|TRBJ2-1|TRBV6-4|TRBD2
TGTGCCAGCAGTGAAGCGGGGGCGCCTCGAAATGAGCAGTTCTTC
CASSEAGAPRNEQFF
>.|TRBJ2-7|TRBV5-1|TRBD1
TGCGCCAGCAGCTTGATTTACGGGACAGGGGTCTACGAGCAGTACTTC
CASSLIYGTGVYEQYF
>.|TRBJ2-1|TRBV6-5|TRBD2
TGTGCCAGCAGGATTACTAGCGCGTCCTACAATGAGCAGTTCTTC
CASRITSASYNEQFF